This TCR beta chain was retrieved from a study of shared clonotypes between healthy human individuals. This CDR3 region has 15 residues. Germline V lookup: CDR1 SGDLS, CDR2 YYNGEE. V was pared by 1 base and J by 2 bases, with 5 bases of the junction left unmatched. Data came from immunoSEQ multiplex PCR; TCRdb stores just in-frame clones and leaves some out. The repertoire consists of around 2.5 million clones, with under 95% occurring once and the leading ten covering about 0.34%. Sequenced: naive CD4+ T cells from PBMCs. Subset denoted: CD45RA+ positively selected. The source of this sequence is a man aged 18 to 35 in good health. Some clones in this sample may be carry-over from other donors' samples. This rearrangement joins TRBV9 to TRBJ1-2; 7 bases are shared with TRBD1. Here the CDR3 DNA reads TGTGCCAGCAGCGTACAGGGGGGACAAAACTATGGCTACACCTTC. Its protein is CASSVQGGQNYGYTF.